These T cell receptor beta chains were read from a single sample in a study of blood T cell repertoires in COVID-19. The repertoire was sequenced with immunoSEQ multiplex PCR; TCRdb's copy has only in-frame clones and lacks some. The sample has approximately 400,000 clones, roughly 77% seen once. Sequences were obtained from peripheral blood. Receptors were obtained from a human donor with acute or convalescent COVID-19. The donor label of this sample is uncertain. Each CDR3 is given with its conserved first and last residue. A D gene is named only where the DNA matches it firmly. Some rows mark clone size as missing; the rest say once, few, many or name a class of expanded clone.

size | J | V | D | DNA | CDR3
NA | TRBJ2-7 | TRBV13 | TRBD1 | TGTGCCAGCAGCCTGGGACAGGGAGTTCTCTACGAGCAGTACTTC | CASSLGQGVLYEQYF
NA | TRBJ2-1 | TRBV24-1 | NA | TGTGCCACCAGTGATGCCGGAGTGGTGAGGCCCCATGAGCAGTTCTTC | CATSDAGVVRPHEQFF
NA | TRBJ2-7 | TRBV6-6 | NA | TGTGCCAGCAGTCCCTCCTTATACTCCTACGAGCAGTACTTC | CASSPSLYSYEQYF
NA | TRBJ1-5 | TRBV30 | NA | TGTGCCTGGAGTCCGAAAGGACTGGGAGAAGCGGGTCAGCCCCAGCATTTT | CAWSPKGLGEAGQPQHF
NA | TRBJ2-1 | TRBV3-1/TRBV3-2 | NA | TGTGCCAGCAGCCCTCACCCAGGGGTTGTTAATGAGCAGTTCTTC | CASSPHPGVVNEQFF
NA | TRBJ1-4 | TRBV7-9 | NA | TGTGCCAGCAGCTTTGCGGGGCGGGGAGAAAAACTGTTTTTT | CASSFAGRGEKLFF
NA | TRBJ2-2 | TRBV6-6 | TRBD1 | TGTGCCAGCACCCAGAAGGGGGCGGGCGGGGAGCTGTTTTTT | CASTQKGAGGELFF
NA | TRBJ1-4 | TRBV10-3 | NA | TGTGCCATCAGTGACGACAGTGAACATGAAAAACTGTTTTTT | CAISDDSEHEKLFF
NA | TRBJ1-2 | TRBV12-3/TRBV12-4 | NA | TGTGCCAGCAGTTTACTTCGGGACTATGGCTACACCTTC | CASSLLRDYGYTF
NA | TRBJ2-7 | TRBV28 | TRBD1 | TGTGCCAGCAGGGGGACAGGGAGCTCCTACGAGCAGTACTTC | CASRGTGSSYEQYF
NA | TRBJ2-1 | TRBV5-5 | TRBD2 | TGTGCCAGCAGCTTGCTAGCGGGAGACCCATACAATGAGCAGTTCTTC | CASSLLAGDPYNEQFF
NA | TRBJ2-3 | TRBV7-9 | TRBD1 | TGTGCCAGCAGCCGACAGGGCGGAGGAGATACGCAGTATTTT | CASSRQGGGDTQYF
NA | TRBJ1-1 | TRBV5-1 | TRBD1 | TGCGCCAGCAGCTTGGAATTAGGGGGCGAAGCTTTCTTT | CASSLELGGEAFF
few | TRBJ2-3 | TRBV24-1 | NA | TGTGCCACCAGTGGTGGCAGTACAGATACGCAGTATTTT | CATSGGSTDTQYF
NA | TRBJ2-1 | TRBV5-5 | NA | TGTGCCAGCAGAATGGGGGGCAATGAGCAGTTCTTC | CASRMGGNEQFF
NA | TRBJ1-1 | TRBV30 | TRBD1 | TGTGCCTGGAGTGCTTCGGACAGGGAAGGGGGGGAATCCTTCTTT | CAWSASDREGGESFF
NA | TRBJ1-2 | TRBV7-2 | TRBD1 | TGTGCCAGCAGCTCCAACAGGGGATTTAACTATAGCTACACCTTC | CASSSNRGFNYSYTF
NA | TRBJ1-4 | TRBV9 | NA | TGTGCCAGCAGCGTATACAGGGTTTTAGAAAAACTGTTTTTT | CASSVYRVLEKLFF
NA | TRBJ2-7 | TRBV28 | TRBD1 | TGTGCCTCCCCTCCCACGGGACAGGCCCACTACGAGCAGTACTTC | CASPPTGQAHYEQYF
NA | TRBJ1-1 | TRBV5-6 | NA | TGTGCCAGCTTCGACGGGGGTCGTACTGAAGCTTTCTTT | CASFDGGRTEAFF
few | TRBJ2-3 | TRBV11-2 | NA | TGTGCCAGCAGCTTAGTTTGGGGCGGAGATACGCAGTATTTT | CASSLVWGGDTQYF
NA | TRBJ2-7 | TRBV2 | TRBD2 | TGTGCCAGCAGAGCTTCGACCGGCGGGAGAAAGTACTTC | CASRASTGGRKYF
NA | TRBJ1-2 | TRBV5-1 | NA | TGCGCCAGCAGCTTGGTCCTGGGGGGAGAAGGCTACACCTTC | CASSLVLGGEGYTF
NA | TRBJ2-1 | TRBV5-5 | NA | TGTGCCAGCAGCAGGTTAGGACAGCATTACAATGAGCAGTTCTTC | CASSRLGQHYNEQFF
few | TRBJ2-3 | TRBV6-6 | TRBD2 | TGTGCCAGCAGTGGACTAGCGGACCTCTCGACGGATACGCAGTATTTT | CASSGLADLSTDTQYF
NA | TRBJ1-5 | TRBV6-5 | NA | TGTGCCAGCAGACGTCGGGGGGCTGAGAATCAGCCCCAGCATTTT | CASRRRGAENQPQHF
few | TRBJ2-5 | TRBV7-8 | TRBD2 | TGTGCCAGCAGCCGAGCAGCGGGGGGGGGTCAAGAGACCCAGTACTTC | CASSRAAGGGQETQYF
few | TRBJ2-2 | TRBV11-3 | TRBD2 | TGTGCCAGCAGCCGGGGACTAGCGGGGACCGGGGAGCTGTTTTTT | CASSRGLAGTGELFF
NA | TRBJ1-1 | TRBV14 | TRBD1 | TGTGCCAGCAGCCGACGAAAAGGACAGGCCGACACTGAAGCTTTCTTT | CASSRRKGQADTEAFF
NA | TRBJ1-1 | TRBV25-1 | NA | TGTGCCAGCAGGGGTGGAAGGAGGGGCGCTGAAGCTTTCTTT | CASRGGRRGAEAFF